This T cell receptor beta chain was sequenced for a study of cytomegalovirus exposure and HLA in healthy donors. PCR employed 60 Vbeta and 13 Jbeta primers. Generated by immunoSEQ multiplex PCR, the TCRdb table keeps only in-frame clones and is missing some. The repertoire consists of 70,000 or so clones, with approximately 78% occurring once and the leading ten covering about 8%. There are 11 residues in the CDR3. Trimming stripped 6 bases from V and 10 bases from J, with 10 bases between. The germline CDR1 and CDR2 sequences are SNHLY and FYNNEI. V and J are TRBV2 and TRBJ2-1; D is possibly TRBD1 (6 bases). Sequencing was done on a sample of PBMCs. The source is a man between 18 and 29 years old in good health and CMV-seropositive. CDR3 sequence (DNA): TGTGCCAGCAGGGCTGGGACAGAGCAGTTCTTC. Protein product: CASRAGTEQFF.